This T cell receptor (beta chain) was sequenced in a study of shared clonotypes between healthy human individuals. This clone was seen only once. The data were produced by immunoSEQ multiplex PCR, yet TCRdb's version contains in-frame clones alone and is incomplete. The sample yields 2,500,000 or so clones, 93% seen once. The CDR3 covers 16 residues. CDR1 is MNHEY, CDR2 SVGAGI, per germline. Trimming at V came to 1 base and at J to 4 bases, leaving 8 bases not matched to a gene. The sample was naive CD4+ T cells from PBMCs. Described subset: CD45RA+ positively selected. This TCR derives from a man between 18 and 35 years old in good health. Some clones in this sample may be carry-over from other donors' samples. J is TRBJ2-5 and V is TRBV6-5, with TRBD1 identical over 8 bases. CDR3 in amino acids: CASSYLSTGGGETQYF. Here the CDR3 DNA reads TGTGCCAGCAGTTACTTATCTACAGGGGGAGGAGAGACCCAGTACTTC.